Listed below are T cell receptor beta chains from one sample, sequenced in a study of blood T cell repertoires in COVID-19. Generated by immunoSEQ multiplex PCR, the TCRdb table keeps only in-frame clones and is missing some. Altogether a few hundred thousand clones are present, roughly 85% being singletons, with the ten largest covering 6%. What was sequenced was PBMCs or T cells enriched from blood (not recorded which). Source of these receptors: a middle-aged woman who had recovered from COVID-19. Each CDR3 is given with its conserved first and last residue. D genes are given only for firm matches. Only part of the rows carry a size: once, few, many, or a class if the clone is expanded.

d_call j_call clone_size v_call cdr3_nt cdr3_aa
. TRBJ2-7 once TRBV10-3 TGTGCCATCAGTCCTTTAGACACAGCGGACTCCTACGAGCAGTACTTC CAISPLDTADSYEQYF
TRBD1 TRBJ2-4 . TRBV7-2 TGTGCCAGCAGCCCATTACGGACAGGAAAAAACATTCAGTACTTC CASSPLRTGKNIQYF
. TRBJ2-7 . TRBV7-8 TGTGCCAGCAGCTTAGCTATTAGTAGCGGAGCCTACGAGCAGTACTTC CASSLAISSGAYEQYF
. TRBJ1-4 . TRBV6-5 TGTGCCAGCAGTTACGGGGGGTTAGGAGAAAAACTGTTTTTT CASSYGGLGEKLFF
TRBD1 TRBJ1-1 few TRBV24-1 TGTGCCACCATGGACCGGGACAGGGGCACTTTCTTT CATMDRDRGTFF
. TRBJ1-1 . TRBV10-3 TGTGCCATCAGCCAAGGCGGGGGCCGCACTGAAGCTTTCTTT CAISQGGGRTEAFF
. TRBJ1-4 . TRBV11-2 TGTGCCAGCAGCTCCAGGGCGCCTATGAAAAAACTGTTTTTT CASSSRAPMKKLFF
. TRBJ1-3 . TRBV7-6 TGTGCCAGCAGCTTGGCTCAAAAAGGAAACACCATATATTTT CASSLAQKGNTIYF
TRBD2 TRBJ2-1 . TRBV24-1 TGTGCCACCAGTGGTTCGGGCGGGAGGGCCCATGAGCAGTTCTTC CATSGSGGRAHEQFF
TRBD2 TRBJ2-5 . TRBV7-2 TGTGCCAGCAGCTTAGCTCCTAGGGGTAGCGGGAGCGGAGAGACCCAGTACTTC CASSLAPRGSGSGETQYF
. TRBJ1-6 once TRBV9 TGTGCCAGCAGCAACAGGGATTCACCCCTCCACTTT CASSNRDSPLHF
. TRBJ2-7 . TRBV12-5 TGTGCTAGTGGTTACCCACCCAGGGGGGACGAGCAGTACTTC CASGYPPRGDEQYF
TRBD2 TRBJ2-7 . TRBV27 TGTGCCAGCAGTCCTACCCCCGGGACTAGCGGGAGAGGGGCTACAGGCGAGCAGTACTTC CASSPTPGTSGRGATGEQYF
. TRBJ2-7 many TRBV5-1 TGCGCCAGCAGCTTGGAGCTAGATTACTACGAGCAGTACTTC CASSLELDYYEQYF
. TRBJ2-7 few TRBV10-1 TGCGCCAGCAGTGAGGCAGGGGACGCACAGCAGTACTTC CASSEAGDAQQYF
. TRBJ2-7 . TRBV21-1 TGTGCCAGGAAAAGAGCCGGGGGTTCCGCCCCGGAGTACGAGCAGTACTTC CARKRAGGSAPEYEQYF
TRBD1 TRBJ2-7 once TRBV5-4 TGTGCCAGCAGCTCCGGGACAGGGGGCGATTTACGGTCCTACGAGCAGTACTTC CASSSGTGGDLRSYEQYF
TRBD2 TRBJ2-7 . TRBV6-2/TRBV6-3 TGTGCCAGCAGTTACCCCACCTTGGCTAGCGGGAGCCTCCCCTACGAGCAGTACTTC CASSYPTLASGSLPYEQYF
. TRBJ2-3 . TRBV10-3 TGTGCCATCAGTGGGACGACAGGCCGCACAGATACGCAGTATTTT CAISGTTGRTDTQYF
. TRBJ2-7 few TRBV28 TGTGCCAGCAGGTCGGGGCAGGGGGAGCAGTACTTC CASRSGQGEQYF
. TRBJ2-7 once TRBV6-4 TGTGCCAGCACGCGGACTTACCTCTACGAGCAGTACTTC CASTRTYLYEQYF
TRBD1 TRBJ2-7 once TRBV9 TGTGCCAGCAGTGGTGGACAGGGGGAGACTTACGAGCAGTACTTC CASSGGQGETYEQYF
. TRBJ2-1 once TRBV3-1/TRBV3-2 TGTGCCAGCAGCCAACTTGACCGGAGCTCCTACAATGAGCAGTTCTTC CASSQLDRSSYNEQFF
. TRBJ2-1 . TRBV7-2 TGTGCCAGCAGCGCAGGCTCTACCGGGCGGGATGAGCAGTTCTTC CASSAGSTGRDEQFF
. TRBJ2-5 . TRBV6-5 TGTGCCAGCAGCCTCCCTCCGGGAGAGACCCAGTACTTC CASSLPPGETQYF
TRBD2 TRBJ2-4 . TRBV7-9 TGTGCCAGCAGCTTAGGGACTAGCGGCAAAAACATTCAGTACTTC CASSLGTSGKNIQYF
. TRBJ2-3 . TRBV7-3 TGTGCCAGCAGCTTAAGCTTAGCACCAGTCGAAGATACGCAGTATTTT CASSLSLAPVEDTQYF
. TRBJ1-2 . TRBV4-1 TGCGCCAGCAGCCCCCCGGTGGGAGACTATGGCTACACCTTC CASSPPVGDYGYTF
. TRBJ2-7 . TRBV18 TGTGCCAGCTCATGGAACAGGGAGTCCTACGAGCAGTACTTC CASSWNRESYEQYF
. TRBJ1-2 . TRBV2 TGTGCCAGCACCGGACAGCTAACCGCTAACTATGGCTACACCTTC CASTGQLTANYGYTF
. TRBJ1-3 once TRBV5-1 TGCGCCAGCACCCCGGTCGCGGGGGGAAACACCATATATTTT CASTPVAGGNTIYF
TRBD1 TRBJ1-1 . TRBV30 TGTGCCTGCACCGAGACAGGGGGGAACACTGAAGCTTTCTTT CACTETGGNTEAFF
. TRBJ2-7 once TRBV28 TGTGCCAGCAGTTTATATGCAGGGCTTGGCGAGCAGTACTTC CASSLYAGLGEQYF
TRBD2 TRBJ2-3 . TRBV7-3 TGTGCCAGCAGCCGCCTTGGGGCTAGCGGGGATACGCAGTATTTT CASSRLGASGDTQYF
. TRBJ2-6 . TRBV27 TGTGCCAGCAGTTCCCAGCCCGGACAGTTCTCTGGGGCCAACGTCCTGACTTTC CASSSQPGQFSGANVLTF
. TRBJ2-2 many TRBV4-2 TGTGCCAGCAGCCAAGCGGGCCTAGCGCCCAACACCGGGGAGCTGTTTTTT CASSQAGLAPNTGELFF
TRBD1 TRBJ1-5 . TRBV12-3/TRBV12-4 TGTGCCAGCAGGTTGGGACAGCAGCCCCAGCATTTT CASRLGQQPQHF
TRBD2 TRBJ2-7 . TRBV18 TGTGCCAGCTCACGGGAGGGGCTAGCTTTCTCCTACGAGCAGTACTTC CASSREGLAFSYEQYF
TRBD1 TRBJ1-3 few TRBV27 TGTGCCAGCAGTGCCCGGACAGGGACCAGCTCTGGAAACACCATATATTTT CASSARTGTSSGNTIYF
TRBD2 TRBJ2-7 . TRBV27 TGTGCCAGCAGCTTTAGCCTAGCGGGAGTGGCCTACGAGCAGTACTTC CASSFSLAGVAYEQYF
. TRBJ2-7 . TRBV30 TGTGCCTGGAACCCGGGACTCAGTTACTACGAGCAGTACTTC CAWNPGLSYYEQYF
. TRBJ2-5 . TRBV12-3/TRBV12-4 TGTGCCAGCGGCTCCGGGGAGACCCAGTACTTC CASGSGETQYF
. TRBJ1-2 . TRBV25-1 TGTGCCAGCAGTGATCAGGGCAGAACGATGGCTGGCTACACCTTC CASSDQGRTMAGYTF
. TRBJ1-6 . TRBV4-2 TGTGCCAGCGGTAGACAGCCGGGTAATTCACCCCTCCACTTT CASGRQPGNSPLHF
. TRBJ2-5 . TRBV7-9 TGTGCCAGCAGCTTTGCCGGTGCGGTACAAGAGACCCAGTACTTC CASSFAGAVQETQYF
TRBD2 TRBJ2-1 . TRBV7-3 TGTGCCAGCAGCTTATCACTAGCGGGAAGCAATGAGCAGTTCTTC CASSLSLAGSNEQFF
. TRBJ1-1 . TRBV5-6 TGTGCCAGCAGCTCCCAGGGTATGGGCACTGAAGCTTTCTTT CASSSQGMGTEAFF
. TRBJ2-1 . TRBV11-3 TGTGCCAGCAGCTTTGGGAGCGGCAATGAGCAGTTCTTC CASSFGSGNEQFF